A single sample is the source of the 28 T cell receptor beta chains below, sequenced in a study of molecular identifiers for immune sequencing clone quantification. MiXCR, run by TCRdb on the PCR reads, gives a single entry per CDR3 protein. The table shows approximately 550,000 distinct CDR3 sequences, with about a fifth occurring only once. The material sequenced was naive CD8+ T cells from blood, with Jurkat cell RNA spiked in. Subset denoted: FACS-sorted CD8+CD4-CCR7+CD45RA+ naive T cells. The receptors originated from a human donor in good health. Some libraries in this study had Jurkat cell RNA spiked in.

This clonotype was picked up one time. The gene calls are TRBV5-3 and TRBJ1-1; D is ambiguous. TRBV5-3 is identified as an open reading frame with a role that is uncertain. Trimming removed 8 bases at V and 3 bases at J, with 14 bases between. The CDR3 covers 13 residues. CDR3 loop: CASRHDQHTEAFF. The CDR3, as DNA: TGTGCCAGCAGACACGACCAACACACTGAAGCTTTCTTT.

This clonotype was found many times. The chain recombines TRBV2 with TRBJ1-6, with 7 bases identical to TRBD1. J gave up 7 bases and V 3 bases, and 6 bases lay outside the gene matches. Germline-derived CDR1 and CDR2 are SNHLY and FYNNEI. The CDR3 covers 15 residues. CDR3 sequence: CASSDETGMNSPLHF. CDR3 DNA: TGTGCCAGCAGTGACGAGACAGGGATGAATTCACCCCTCCACTTT.

The chain carries TRBV19 and TRBJ2-3; no firm D call. The CDR3 has 15 amino acids. In germline, CDR1 is LNHDA, CDR2 SQIVND (reference sequence). V lost 5 bases, J lost 5 bases, and 17 bases lay in between. The CDR3 sequence is CASSSWSTFGDTQYF. The DNA of the CDR3 is TGTGCCAGTAGTTCTTGGTCAACCTTTGGAGATACGCAGTATTTT.

This clonotype was counted ten times or more. This chain links TRBV12-3 or TRBV12-4 with TRBJ1-1; D unclear. The CDR3 is 15 residues long. With 4 bases removed from V and 0 bases from J, the gap between germline ends came to 12 bases. In nucleotides, the CDR3 is TGTGCCAGCAGTTCCTATGAGGGCCTGAACACTGAAGCTTTCTTT. This gives the protein CASSSYEGLNTEAFF.

For this clonotype: At one of its ends the junction is not consistent with the germline gene, which may arise from a read error. This chain uses TRBV4-1 with TRBJ2-3; 10 bases are shared with TRBD2. This CDR3 is built from 17 residues. Germline CDR1 and CDR2: MGHRA and YSYEKL. Written as DNA, the CDR3 is TGCGCCAGCAACCAAGGTATAGCGGGGGGCTTCCATGGGGCGCAGTATTTT. This codes for CASNQGIAGGFHGAQYF.

The table lists this clonotype with many counts. The chain uses TRBV24-1 and TRBJ2-2; no reliable D call. The CDR3 is made up of 17 amino acids. Germline assignment: CDR1 KGHDR and CDR2 SFDVKD. V was trimmed by 4 bases and J by 0 bases, leaving 14 bases between them. The CDR3, as DNA: TGTGCCACCAGTGAGCCCACACCTGTCGCGAACACCGGGGAGCTGTTTTTT. This gives the protein CATSEPTPVANTGELFF.

With respect to this clonotype: This sequence may be a read error, since a much larger clone differs from it by one base. This chain connects TRBV12-3 or TRBV12-4 to TRBJ1-1; no clear D. The CDR3 spans 14 residues. CDR3 residues: CAGSPPSQRERAFF. CDR3 bases: TGTGCCGGCAGTCCGCCGTCACAGAGGGAGCGAGCTTTCTTT.

CDR3 bases: TGTGCCAGCAGCTACCAGACAGGGTCCTACGAGCAGTACTTC. Its translation is CASSYQTGSYEQYF. The V gene is TRBV14, the J gene TRBJ2-7, with 7 positions matching TRBD1. The germline V gene encodes CDR1 SGHDN and CDR2 FVKESK. The CDR3 runs to 14 residues. V dropped 5 bases and J dropped 1; count of bases not matched to a gene: 5. Filled out from reference TRBV14 and TRBJ2-7, the complete variable domain reads EAGVTQFPSHSVIEKGQTVTLRCDPISGHDNLYWYRRVMGKEIKFLLHFVKESKQDESGMPNNRFLAERTGGTYSTLKVQPAELEDSGVYFCASSYQTGSYEQYFGPGTRLTVT.

This clonotype showed up many times. The genes are TRBV7-2 and TRBJ2-6, with 7 positions matching TRBD1. Germline CDR1 and CDR2: SGHTA and FQGNSA. The CDR3 consists of 18 residues. V lost 4 bases, J lost 2 bases, and 11 bases stayed unmatched. The CDR3 nucleotides read TGTGCCAGCAGCTACGTACAGGGGTATCCCCCTGGGGCCAACGTCCTGACTTTC. This codes for CASSYVQGYPPGANVLTF.

The chain couples TRBV5-4 to TRBJ1-1; D possibly corresponds to TRBD1 (6 bases). The V end lost 4 bases, the J end lost 12 bases, and 13 bases lay between the germline ends. The CDR3 extends over 11 amino acids. From germline, CDR1 is SGHNT and CDR2 YYREEE (reference sequence). CDR3 nucleotides: TGTGCCAGCAGCGGGGGACATGCGACTTTCTTT. As protein: CASSGGHATFF.

The CDR3 DNA is TGTGCCAGCAGCTTAGATTTCCTGGGGAAAAATGCGCTGGACGAGCAGTACTTC. It encodes CASSLDFLGKNALDEQYF. The chain combines TRBV11-2 with TRBJ2-7; D is unclear. The V end lost 0 bases, the J end lost 5 bases, and 23 bases lay between the germline ends. CDR1 and CDR2 (germline): SGHAT, FQNNGV. The CDR3 contains 18 residues.

This chain connects TRBV19 to TRBJ2-7, with D perhaps given as TRBD1 or TRBD2 (5 bases each). V lost 3 bases and J 4 bases, leaving 13 bases between the germline ends. CDR1 and CDR2 from the germline V gene are LNHDA and SQIVND (reference sequence). The CDR3 runs 14 residues. Here the CDR3 reads CASSITGTDYEQYF. The DNA for the CDR3 is TGTGCCAGTAGTATCACCGGGACGGATTACGAGCAGTACTTC.

This clonotype was recorded at least ten times. The rearrangement joins TRBV4-3 to TRBJ2-7; D ambiguous. CDR1 is LGHNA, CDR2 YSLEER, per germline. The CDR3 totals 14 residues. V was cut by 4 bases and J by 0 bases, with 10 bases left in between. The CDR3 region has the DNA TGCGCCAGCAGCCTCGAAGAAAACTCCTACGAGCAGTACTTC. Protein: CASSLEENSYEQYF.

This clonotype came up many times. The CDR3 loop is CASSPRTTYEQYF. As DNA, the CDR3 is TGTGCCAGCAGCCCTAGAACAACCTACGAGCAGTACTTC. V usage is TRBV5-6 and J usage is TRBJ2-7; D gene unclear. V was clipped by 4 bases and J by 2 bases, with 10 bases between them. CDR1 and CDR2 from the germline V gene are SGHDT and YYEEEE. The length of the CDR3 is 13 residues.

For this clonotype: This could be a read error, since a much larger clone is one nucleotide away. The rearrangement joins TRBV30 to TRBJ1-1, with TRBD1 as a possible D gene (6 bases). This CDR3 is built from 13 residues. From germline, CDR1 is GTSNPN and CDR2 SVGIG (reference sequence). CDR3 in amino acids: CAWRQGSHTGAFF. CDR3 nucleotides: TGTGCCTGGAGGCAGGGGAGCCACACTGGAGCTTTCTTT.

For this clonotype: One base away lies a much larger clone, so this may be a sequencing read error. CDR3 in DNA: TGTGCCAGCAGTCCTTACACCGATTCAGGTACGCAGTATTTT. As protein: CASSPYTDSGTQYF. The chain recombines TRBV27 with TRBJ2-3; D ambiguous. The ends were cut back, 5 bases at V and 8 bases at J, with 17 bases in the middle. The germline V gene has CDR1 MNHEY and CDR2 SMNVEV (reference sequence). This CDR3 region has 14 residues.

This rearrangement joins TRBV27 to TRBJ2-5; D is ambiguous. The germline V gene has CDR1 MNHEY and CDR2 SMNVEV (reference sequence). V was shortened by 0 bases and J by 7 bases, with 12 bases between the two germline ends. CDR3 length: 14 residues. The CDR3 loop reads CASSLSGSLATQYF. The CDR3 DNA is TGTGCCAGCAGTTTATCCGGCAGCCTGGCGACCCAGTACTTC.

This clonotype was seen only a few times. The genes are TRBV3-1 and TRBJ1-1; 9 bases fit TRBD1. The CDR3 is 17 residues long. V trimming: 4 bases; J trimming: 3 bases; junction bases outside the gene matches: 12. The germline V gene encodes CDR1 LGHDT and CDR2 YNNKEL (reference sequence). The CDR3 DNA sequence: TGTGCCAGCAGCCGACCGGGACAGGGAGGTTTGGACACTGAAGCTTTCTTT. Translation: CASSRPGQGGLDTEAFF.

This clonotype was counted many times. This chain joins TRBV13 and TRBJ2-3, with D tentatively TRBD2 (6 bases). V shed 4 bases and J shed 4 bases, with 12 bases lying between them. Per germline, CDR1 PRHDT and CDR2 FYEKMQ (reference sequence). The CDR3 runs to 14 residues. The CDR3 protein is CASSSGSGPDTQYF. The CDR3 DNA is TGTGCCAGCAGCTCCGGTAGCGGACCAGATACGCAGTATTTT.

Comment on this clonotype: One base away lies a much larger clone, so this may be a sequencing read error. Since no conserved phenylalanine or tryptophan closes the CDR3, a read error is the likely cause. The gene calls are TRBV4-1 and TRBJ2-7; 12 positions agree with TRBD2. Unmatched junction bases numbered 2, after V lost 0 bases and J lost 2 bases. Germline-derived CDR1 and CDR2 are MGHRA and YSYEKL. The CDR3 totals 16 residues. The CDR3 sequence is CASSQEASGGAYEQYS. CDR3 DNA: TGCGCCAGCAGCCAAGAAGCTAGCGGGGGGGCCTACGAGCAGTACTCC.

The chain combines TRBV19 with TRBJ2-1; TRBD2 aligns across 12 bases. CDR3 length: 15 amino acids. Germline V lookup: CDR1 LNHDA, CDR2 SQIVND (reference sequence). V lost 2 bases and J lost 10; bases outside the gene matches: 6. The CDR3 bases are TGTGCCAGTAGTATACTGCTAGCGGGGGGGGTAGAGCAGTTCTTC. Translating gives CASSILLAGGVEQFF.

This clonotype was observed a handful of times. This chain uses TRBV19 with TRBJ2-2; no definite D call. The germline V gene has CDR1 LNHDA and CDR2 SQIVND (reference sequence). Trimming took 0 bases from V and 2 from J, leaving 7 bases between them. CDR3 length: 15 residues. This CDR3 is CASSIEGFNTGELFF. Written as DNA, the CDR3 is TGTGCCAGTAGTATAGAAGGGTTCAACACCGGGGAGCTGTTTTTT.

This clonotype was recorded at least ten times. The V and J genes are TRBV6-2 or TRBV6-3 and TRBJ1-5; D gene unclear. The V end was cut by 4 bases, the J end by 0 bases, with 7 bases between. The germline CDR1 and CDR2 sequences are MNHEY and SVGEGT. This CDR3 has 14 amino acids. The CDR3 region is CASSFGISNQPQHF. In DNA form, the CDR3 reads TGTGCCAGCAGTTTTGGGATTAGCAATCAGCCCCAGCATTTT.

This clonotype has a count of ten or more. The gene calls are TRBV27 and TRBJ2-7; maybe TRBD2 (6 bases). The germline V and J ends were trimmed by 4 bases and 3 bases, with 16 bases remaining between them. Germline V lookup: CDR1 MNHEY, CDR2 SMNVEV (reference sequence). The CDR3 sequence is 15 residues long. CDR3 in DNA: TGTGCCAGCAGTTACTCTCGGGCGGAGGGCTACGAGCAGTACTTC. The encoded protein is CASSYSRAEGYEQYF.

About this clonotype itself: This may arise from a read error, as a much more abundant clone is one base away. CDR3 coding DNA: TGTGCCAGCAGTTCCCCCGGGACTAGCTCGCCCCAGTACTTC. Translated, it gives CASSSPGTSSPQYF. The V and J genes are TRBV12-3 or TRBV12-4 and TRBJ2-5; 9 nucleotides align to TRBD2. This CDR3 is 14 amino acids long. Unmatched junction bases numbered 9, after V lost 4 bases and J lost 9 bases.

This clonotype was counted a few times. The chain employs TRBV19 and TRBJ2-1; D gene unclear. CDR1 and CDR2 from the germline V gene are LNHDA and SQIVND (reference sequence). The V end lost 3 bases, the J end lost 2 bases, and 17 bases lay between the germline ends. The CDR3 totals 17 residues. CDR3 in amino acids: CASSINPDLPTYNEQFF. CDR3 bases: TGTGCCAGTAGTATTAATCCGGACCTCCCCACCTACAATGAGCAGTTCTTC.

Only a few counts were recorded for this clonotype. The chain combines TRBV20-1 with TRBJ2-2; 12 positions match TRBD2. The CDR3 sequence is 16 residues long. Trimming took 3 bases from V and 5 from J; bases not matched to a gene: 7. Germline CDR1 DFQATT, CDR2 SNEGSKA (reference sequence). CDR3 amino acids: CSASGLGTSGTGELFF. The DNA of the CDR3 is TGCAGTGCTAGTGGGCTCGGGACTAGCGGGACCGGGGAGCTGTTTTTT.

This clonotype was counted at least ten times. The chain carries TRBV30 and TRBJ2-7; 9 nucleotides match TRBD1. After removal of 6 bases from V and 2 bases from J, the junction contained 5 bases not matched to a gene. CDR1 is GTSNPN, CDR2 SVGIG, per germline (reference sequence). The CDR3 runs 13 residues. The CDR3 loop reads CACADRGAYEQYF. The CDR3 nucleotides are TGTGCCTGCGCCGACAGGGGGGCCTACGAGCAGTACTTC.